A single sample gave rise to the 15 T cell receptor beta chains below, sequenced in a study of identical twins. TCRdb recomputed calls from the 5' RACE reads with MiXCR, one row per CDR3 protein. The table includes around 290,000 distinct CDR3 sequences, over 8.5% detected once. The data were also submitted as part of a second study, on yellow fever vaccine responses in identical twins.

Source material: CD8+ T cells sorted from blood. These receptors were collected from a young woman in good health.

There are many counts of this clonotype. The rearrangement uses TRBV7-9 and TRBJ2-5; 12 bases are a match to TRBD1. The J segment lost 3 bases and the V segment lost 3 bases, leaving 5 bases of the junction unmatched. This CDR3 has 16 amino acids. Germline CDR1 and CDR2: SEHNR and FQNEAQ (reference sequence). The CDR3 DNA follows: TGTGCCAGCAGCTTCGGGACAGGGGGCTCGGAAGAGACCCAGTACTTC. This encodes CASSFGTGGSEETQYF.

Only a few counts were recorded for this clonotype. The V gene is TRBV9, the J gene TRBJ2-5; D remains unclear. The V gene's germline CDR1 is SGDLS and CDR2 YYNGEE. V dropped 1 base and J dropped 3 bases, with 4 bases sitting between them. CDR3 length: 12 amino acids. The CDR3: CASSVNEETQYF. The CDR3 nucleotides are TGTGCCAGCAGCGTAAACGAAGAGACCCAGTACTTC.

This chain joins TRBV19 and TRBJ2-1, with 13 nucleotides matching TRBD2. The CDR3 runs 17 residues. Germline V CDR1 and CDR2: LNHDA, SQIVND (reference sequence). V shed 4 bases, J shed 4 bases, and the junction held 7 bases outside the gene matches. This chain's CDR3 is CASSNRLAGGQYNEQFF. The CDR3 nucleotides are TGTGCCAGTAGTAACCGACTAGCGGGGGGCCAATACAATGAGCAGTTCTTC.

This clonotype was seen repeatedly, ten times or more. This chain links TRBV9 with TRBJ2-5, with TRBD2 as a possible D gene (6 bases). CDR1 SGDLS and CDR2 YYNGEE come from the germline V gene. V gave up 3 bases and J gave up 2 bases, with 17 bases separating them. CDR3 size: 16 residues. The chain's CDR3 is CASSGRTGEIQETQYF. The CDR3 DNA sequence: TGTGCCAGCAGCGGCCGGACGGGAGAGATTCAAGAGACCCAGTACTTC.

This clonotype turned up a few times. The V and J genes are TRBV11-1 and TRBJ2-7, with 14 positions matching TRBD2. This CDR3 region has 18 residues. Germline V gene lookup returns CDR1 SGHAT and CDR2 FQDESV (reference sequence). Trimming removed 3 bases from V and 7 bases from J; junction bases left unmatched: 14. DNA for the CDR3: TGTGCCAGCAGCTTTTCCGGGACTAGCGGGAGCCCTTCGGGAGAGCAGTACTTC. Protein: CASSFSGTSGSPSGEQYF.

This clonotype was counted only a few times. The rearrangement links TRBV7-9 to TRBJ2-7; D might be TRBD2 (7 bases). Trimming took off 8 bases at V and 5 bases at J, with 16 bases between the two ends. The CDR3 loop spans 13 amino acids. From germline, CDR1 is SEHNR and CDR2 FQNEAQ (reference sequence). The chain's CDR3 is CASSGGGSNEQYF. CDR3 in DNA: TGTGCCAGCTCGGGGGGCGGGAGTAACGAGCAGTACTTC.

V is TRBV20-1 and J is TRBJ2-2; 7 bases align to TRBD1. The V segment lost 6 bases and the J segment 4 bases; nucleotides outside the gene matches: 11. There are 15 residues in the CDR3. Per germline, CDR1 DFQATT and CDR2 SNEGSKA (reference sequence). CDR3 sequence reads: CSARSGTDATGELFF. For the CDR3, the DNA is TGCAGTGCCCGTTCCGGGACAGATGCCACCGGGGAGCTGTTTTTT.

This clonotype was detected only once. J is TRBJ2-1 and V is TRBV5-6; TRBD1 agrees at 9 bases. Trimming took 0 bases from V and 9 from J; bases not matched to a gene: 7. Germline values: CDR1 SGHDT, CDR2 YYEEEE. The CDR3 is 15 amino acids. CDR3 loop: CASSLAGTGYGEQFF. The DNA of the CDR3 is TGTGCCAGCAGCTTGGCCGGGACAGGGTATGGTGAGCAGTTCTTC.

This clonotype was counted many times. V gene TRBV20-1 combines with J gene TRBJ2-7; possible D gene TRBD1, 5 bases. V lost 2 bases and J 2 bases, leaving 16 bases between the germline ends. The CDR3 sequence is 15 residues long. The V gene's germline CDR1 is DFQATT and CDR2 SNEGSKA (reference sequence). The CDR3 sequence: CSARPYAGPTYEQYF. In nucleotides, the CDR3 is TGCAGTGCTAGACCCTATGCAGGGCCTACCTACGAGCAGTACTTC.

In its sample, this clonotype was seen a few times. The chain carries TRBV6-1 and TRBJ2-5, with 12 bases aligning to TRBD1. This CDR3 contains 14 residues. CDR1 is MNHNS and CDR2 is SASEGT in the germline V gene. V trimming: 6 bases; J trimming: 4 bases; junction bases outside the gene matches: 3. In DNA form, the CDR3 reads TGTGCCAGCAGGGGACAGGGGGCCCTAGAGACCCAGTACTTC. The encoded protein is CASRGQGALETQYF.

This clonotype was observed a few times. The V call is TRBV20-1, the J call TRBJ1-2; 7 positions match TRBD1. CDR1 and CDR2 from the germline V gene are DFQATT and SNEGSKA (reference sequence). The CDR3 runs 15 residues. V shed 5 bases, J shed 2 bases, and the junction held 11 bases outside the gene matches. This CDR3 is CSAAYRDRENYGYTF. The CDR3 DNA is TGCAGTGCTGCTTACCGGGACAGAGAAAACTATGGCTACACCTTC.

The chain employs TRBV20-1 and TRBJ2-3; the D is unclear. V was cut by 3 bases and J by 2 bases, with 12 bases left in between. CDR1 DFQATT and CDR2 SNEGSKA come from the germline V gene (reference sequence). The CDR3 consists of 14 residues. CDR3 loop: CSARQLVVTDTQYF. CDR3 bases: TGCAGTGCTAGGCAACTCGTAGTCACAGATACGCAGTATTTT.

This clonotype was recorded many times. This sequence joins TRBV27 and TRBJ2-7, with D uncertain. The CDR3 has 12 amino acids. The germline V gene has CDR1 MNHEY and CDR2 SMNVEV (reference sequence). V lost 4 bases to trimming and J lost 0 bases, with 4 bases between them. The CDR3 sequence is CASSYNSYEQYF. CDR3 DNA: TGTGCCAGCAGTTACAACTCCTACGAGCAGTACTTC.

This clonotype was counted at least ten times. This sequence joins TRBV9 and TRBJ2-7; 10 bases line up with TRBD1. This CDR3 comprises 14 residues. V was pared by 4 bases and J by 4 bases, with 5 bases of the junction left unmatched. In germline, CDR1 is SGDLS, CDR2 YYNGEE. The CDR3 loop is CASSPGDRGYEQYF. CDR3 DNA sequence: TGTGCCAGCAGCCCCGGGGACAGGGGTTACGAGCAGTACTTC.

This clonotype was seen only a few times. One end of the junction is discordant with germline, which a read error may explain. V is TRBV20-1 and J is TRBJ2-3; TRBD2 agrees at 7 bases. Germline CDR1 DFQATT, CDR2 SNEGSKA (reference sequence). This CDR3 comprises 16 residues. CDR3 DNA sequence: TGCTGTGCTAGAGATATGGCGGGAGAGTCCCGAGATACGCAGTATTTT. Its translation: CCARDMAGESRDTQYF.